These T cell receptor beta chains were read from a single sample in a study of technical replicates of blood from a few donors. Profiling relied on immunoSEQ multiplex PCR, and the TCRdb table lists in-frame clones only, not all of them. The table has over 75,000 clones, approximately 96% seen once; the top ten hold approximately 0.2%. Input material: T cells isolated from PBMCs. These receptors all stem from a human donor in good health. CDR3s include the opening cysteine and the closing phenylalanine or tryptophan. Each record gives: clone size, J gene, V gene, D gene, CDR3 DNA, CDR3 protein. The D gene is left open where the match is weak. Size is stated for part of the rows, as once, few or many counts, or as a class when the clone is expanded.

abundance: -; j_gene: TRBJ1-6; v_gene: TRBV2; d_gene: TRBD1; CDR3nt: TGTGCCAGCAGCGAAACTCCCGGGACAGGGTTTAGTTCACCCCTCCACTTT; CDR3aa: CASSETPGTGFSSPLHF
abundance: once; j_gene: TRBJ1-3; v_gene: TRBV7-2; d_gene: -; CDR3nt: TGTGCCAGCAGCTCCTTGACAGGCAAGAGCCTCTCTGGAAACACCATATATTTT; CDR3aa: CASSSLTGKSLSGNTIYF
abundance: -; j_gene: TRBJ2-4; v_gene: TRBV28; d_gene: -; CDR3nt: TGTGCCAGCAGTTTATCCGGGGACATTCAGTACTTC; CDR3aa: CASSLSGDIQYF
abundance: -; j_gene: TRBJ1-6; v_gene: TRBV6-1; d_gene: -; CDR3nt: TGTGCCAGCAGTGAAGGGAGCTCCTATAATTCACCCCTCCACTTT; CDR3aa: CASSEGSSYNSPLHF
abundance: -; j_gene: TRBJ2-1; v_gene: TRBV6-1; d_gene: TRBD1; CDR3nt: TGTGCCAGCAGTGTTATCGGACAGGGGGCCCACGATGAGCAGTTCTTC; CDR3aa: CASSVIGQGAHDEQFF
abundance: -; j_gene: TRBJ1-2; v_gene: TRBV7-9; d_gene: -; CDR3nt: TGTGCCAGCAGCTTGGGCAGAAACTATGGCTACACCTTC; CDR3aa: CASSLGRNYGYTF
abundance: -; j_gene: TRBJ2-7; v_gene: TRBV28; d_gene: -; CDR3nt: TGTGCCACCAAGGGACAATCTTTTGTAGGCGAGCAGTACTTC; CDR3aa: CATKGQSFVGEQYF
abundance: -; j_gene: TRBJ2-1; v_gene: TRBV28; d_gene: TRBD1; CDR3nt: TGTGCCAGCAGTTTGGGGGCAGGGGGCCGCAATGAGCAGTTCTTC; CDR3aa: CASSLGAGGRNEQFF
abundance: -; j_gene: TRBJ1-5; v_gene: TRBV6-1; d_gene: -; CDR3nt: TGTGCCAGCAATGACCAGGGGTATCAGCCCCAGCATTTT; CDR3aa: CASNDQGYQPQHF
abundance: -; j_gene: TRBJ1-2; v_gene: TRBV4-1; d_gene: -; CDR3nt: TGCGCCAGCAGCCAAGTTCAGGGGCCTAACTATGGCTACACCTTC; CDR3aa: CASSQVQGPNYGYTF
abundance: -; j_gene: TRBJ2-1; v_gene: TRBV29-1; d_gene: -; CDR3nt: TGCAGCGTTGGAGGTGAGGGATTTTTCTACAATGAGCAGTTCTTC; CDR3aa: CSVGGEGFFYNEQFF
abundance: -; j_gene: TRBJ2-5; v_gene: TRBV9; d_gene: TRBD2; CDR3nt: TGTGCCAGCAGCGTAGCGGGGGGCCAAGAGACCCAGTACTTC; CDR3aa: CASSVAGGQETQYF
abundance: -; j_gene: TRBJ2-3; v_gene: TRBV4-1; d_gene: -; CDR3nt: TGCGCCAGCAGCCAACCTTCCCAGGGTATAGGCACAGATACGCAGTATTTT; CDR3aa: CASSQPSQGIGTDTQYF
abundance: -; j_gene: TRBJ2-5; v_gene: TRBV4-1; d_gene: -; CDR3nt: TGCGCCAGCAGCCCTCACCAGCAGGAAGAGACCCAGTACTTC; CDR3aa: CASSPHQQEETQYF
abundance: -; j_gene: TRBJ2-7; v_gene: TRBV6-5; d_gene: -; CDR3nt: TGTGCCAGCAGTTACTCGGGGCCCGCCGAGCAGTACTTC; CDR3aa: CASSYSGPAEQYF